The source of this TCR beta chain is a study of T cell repertoires in cytomegalovirus infection. Study in general: Well-studied HLA-B-restricted epitopes and recently identified HLA-C-restricted epitopes of CMV were both used in the study.

TCRdb analysed the reads with MiXCR anew, one entry per CDR3 protein. The repertoire holds about 130,000 distinct CDR3 sequences, with approximately 30% as singletons. The CDR3 consists of 12 residues. Trimming stripped 4 bases from V and 4 bases from J, with 5 bases between. The V gene's germline CDR1 is SGHVS and CDR2 FQNEAQ. This clonotype was observed many times. Its antigen is undetermined. The chain combines TRBV7-8 with TRBJ1-5; D ambiguous. The receptor was derived from a human donor in good health (CMV status not recorded). Some clones in this sample may be carry-over from other donors' samples. The source was CD8+ T cells from cultured PBMCs, collected from culture after CMV antigen stimulation. CDR3 amino acids: CASSSWNQPQHF. CDR3 bases: TGTGCCAGCAGCTCCTGGAATCAGCCCCAGCATTTT.